This T cell receptor beta chain originates from a study of OX40 agonist ivuxolimab in advanced cancers. Study context: Participants, 65% to 85% male, averaged approximately 65 years of age, ranging from roughly 20 to 80. Broader study findings: CD4+ and CD8+ blood T cells expanded clonally by week 6 at 0.1 to 3.0 mg/kg.

Profiling relied on immunoSEQ multiplex PCR, and the TCRdb table lists in-frame clones only, not all of them. The sample lists 67,000 or so clones, roughly nine tenths occurring once. Autoimmune disease history or systemic immunosuppression barred patients. This CDR3 region has 15 residues. With V trimmed by 3 bases and J by 7 bases, 6 bases remained unmatched. Germline V gene sequence: CDR1 LNHNV, CDR2 YYDKDF (reference sequence). With regard to this clone: No antigen is known for it.

This rearrangement joins TRBV15 to TRBJ1-5, with 10 positions matching TRBD1. This receptor was taken from an adult with an advanced solid tumor such as melanoma, head and neck, liver or kidney cancer. Here the sequenced sample was CD4+ or CD8+ T cells sorted from blood, taken in a trial of the OX40 agonist ivuxolimab. The CDR3 spells CATSRGQGRGQPQHF. The CDR3 DNA reads as TGTGCCACCAGCAGGGGACAGGGGAGGGGACAGCCCCAGCATTTT.